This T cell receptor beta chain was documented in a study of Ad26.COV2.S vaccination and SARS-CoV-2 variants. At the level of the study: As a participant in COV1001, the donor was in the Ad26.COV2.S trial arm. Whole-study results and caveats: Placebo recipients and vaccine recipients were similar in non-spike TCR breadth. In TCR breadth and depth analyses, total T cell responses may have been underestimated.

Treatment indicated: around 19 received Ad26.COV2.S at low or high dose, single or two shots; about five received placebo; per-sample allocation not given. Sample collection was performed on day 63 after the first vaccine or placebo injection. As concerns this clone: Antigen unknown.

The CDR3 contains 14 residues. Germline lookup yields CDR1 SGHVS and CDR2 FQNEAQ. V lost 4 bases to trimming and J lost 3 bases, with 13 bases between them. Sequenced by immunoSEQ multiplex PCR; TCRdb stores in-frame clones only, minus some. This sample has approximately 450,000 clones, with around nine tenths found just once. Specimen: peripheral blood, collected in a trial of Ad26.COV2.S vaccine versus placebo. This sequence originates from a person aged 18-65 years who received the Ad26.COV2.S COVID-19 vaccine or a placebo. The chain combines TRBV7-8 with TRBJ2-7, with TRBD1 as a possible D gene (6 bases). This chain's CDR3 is CASSYPGVDYEQYF. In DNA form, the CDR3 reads TGTGCCAGCAGCTACCCAGGGGTGGACTACGAGCAGTACTTC.